A single sample is the source of the 16 T cell receptor beta chains below, sequenced in a study of Tregs in tolerant kidney transplant recipients. Sequenced by immunoSEQ multiplex PCR; TCRdb stores in-frame clones only, minus some. Of nearly 95,000 clones listed, approximately 93% were seen once; the top ten hold 0.46%. The sequenced sample was CD4+ T cells from blood, obtained before the transplant. The receptors stem from a human donor who received a combined kidney and bone marrow transplant.

As DNA, the CDR3 is TGTGCCAGCAGCTCTGGACTAGCCCTAACGGGCGAGACCCAGTACTTC. As protein: CASSSGLALTGETQYF. This chain links TRBV7-2 with TRBJ2-5, with 8 bases aligning to TRBD2. Trimming at V came to 4 bases and at J to 5 bases, leaving 12 bases not matched to a gene. The CDR3 runs to 16 residues. Germline lookup yields CDR1 SGHTA and CDR2 FQGNSA.

This clone was recorded once. This chain uses TRBV29-1 with TRBJ2-3; 10 bases fit TRBD2. The germline V gene encodes CDR1 SQVTM and CDR2 ANQGSEA. This CDR3 region has 15 residues. Trimming took 6 bases from V and 4 from J; bases not matched to a gene: 10. CDR3 sequence reads: CSVSGTSAGADTQYF. For the CDR3, the DNA is TGCAGCGTATCTGGGACTAGCGCAGGGGCAGATACGCAGTATTTT.

The gene calls are TRBV7-2 and TRBJ1-1; no firm D call. Germline V gives CDR1 SGHTA, CDR2 FQGNSA. This CDR3 has 14 residues. Trimming stripped 3 bases from V and 5 bases from J, with 13 bases between. CDR3 sequence reads: CASSFGITGTEAFF. The CDR3 DNA reads TGTGCCAGCAGCTTTGGGATCACGGGGACTGAAGCTTTCTTT.

This clone is a singleton in its sample. V usage is TRBV29-1 and J usage is TRBJ1-2, with D uncertain. V was pared by 4 bases and J by 6 bases, with 9 bases between. Germline CDR1 reads SQVTM; CDR2 reads ANQGSEA. The CDR3 runs 11 residues. The CDR3 sequence is CSVVKSDGYTF. The CDR3 DNA follows: TGCAGCGTTGTTAAATCAGATGGCTACACCTTC.

This clone was counted between two and nine times. This chain uses TRBV4-2 with TRBJ2-3; 8 bases map to TRBD2. CDR3 length equals 14 residues. Germline V CDR1 and CDR2: LGHNA, YNFKEQ. V trimming: 10 bases; J trimming: 2 bases; junction bases outside the gene matches: 8. Written as DNA, the CDR3 is TGTGCCACCTCCGGGACTAGATACACAGATACGCAGTATTTT. Protein: CATSGTRYTDTQYF.

The chain uses TRBV5-1 and TRBJ1-3, with D possibly being TRBD1 (6 bases). Per the germline V gene, CDR1 is SGHRS and CDR2 is YFSETQ. This CDR3 is 15 amino acids long. V lost 2 bases to trimming and J lost 4 bases, with 13 bases between them. The CDR3 bases are TGCGCCAGCAGCTTTGCAGGACAGACAGGAAACACCATATATTTT. Amino acid sequence: CASSFAGQTGNTIYF.

J is TRBJ2-7 and V is TRBV7-6; TRBD1 matches 9 bases. There are 13 residues in the CDR3. With V trimmed by 10 bases and J by 6 bases, 10 bases remained unmatched. The germline CDR1 and CDR2 sequences are SGHVS and FNYEAQ. CDR3 coding DNA: TGTGCCAAAAAAAAACAGGGGGCCGGCGAGCAGTACTTC. Translating it yields CAKKKQGAGEQYF.

To note about this clone: Other nucleotide sequences from this sample produce the same CDR3. This rearrangement joins TRBV5-4 to TRBJ1-6; 7 positions match TRBD1. The CDR3 length is 15 residues. Germline V lookup: CDR1 SGHNT, CDR2 YYREEE (reference sequence). Trimming at V came to 2 bases and at J to 5 bases, leaving 4 bases not matched to a gene. CDR3 in DNA: TGTGCCAGCAGCTTAGACAGGGCCAATAATTCACCCCTCCACTTT. Translated, it gives CASSLDRANNSPLHF.

The V call is TRBV7-9, the J call TRBJ1-3, with D tentatively TRBD1 (5 bases). V lost 3 bases and J 4 bases, leaving 13 bases between the germline ends. CDR1 SEHNR and CDR2 FQNEAQ come from the germline V gene (reference sequence). CDR3 size: 15 residues. The CDR3: CASSFPRVGGNTIYF. DNA of the CDR3: TGTGCCAGCAGCTTTCCCAGGGTGGGAGGAAACACCATATATTTT.

The chain recombines TRBV5-1 with TRBJ2-5; TRBD2 is a possible D gene (5 bases). The germline V and J ends were trimmed by 3 bases and 1 base, with 7 bases remaining between them. This CDR3 spans 13 amino acids. Germline V gene data show CDR1 as SGHRS and CDR2 as YFSETQ. The CDR3 bases are TGCGCCAGCAGCTCCGGACTCCAAGAGACCCAGTACTTC. Amino acids: CASSSGLQETQYF.

This chain connects TRBV7-2 to TRBJ2-3; perhaps TRBD2 as D (7 bases). From germline, CDR1 is SGHTA and CDR2 FQGNSA. The CDR3 length is 18 residues. V lost 5 bases to trimming and J lost 3 bases, with 24 bases between them. Here the CDR3 DNA reads TGTGCCAGCAGCCATCAGGGCGGGGGCCGGTTGTCAACAGATACGCAGTATTTT. Protein: CASSHQGGGRLSTDTQYF.

The rearrangement links TRBV11-1 to TRBJ1-3; a possible D gene is TRBD1 (5 bases). V was pared by 5 bases and J by 0 bases, with 14 bases between. CDR3 length: 16 amino acids. Germline assignment: CDR1 SGHAT and CDR2 FQDESV (reference sequence). CDR3 protein: CASSQNRRNSGNTIYF. CDR3 nucleotide sequence: TGTGCCAGCAGCCAAAACAGGAGAAACTCTGGAAACACCATATATTTT.

V usage is TRBV5-1 and J usage is TRBJ2-5; 8 nucleotides match TRBD1. Per the germline V gene, CDR1 is SGHRS and CDR2 is YFSETQ. V gave up 4 bases and J gave up 4 bases; unmatched junction bases: 9. The CDR3 sequence is 15 residues long. The CDR3: CASSAGQGGLETQYF. The CDR3 DNA reads TGCGCCAGCAGCGCAGGACAGGGTGGACTAGAGACCCAGTACTTC.

The chain combines TRBV7-2 with TRBJ2-7; possible D gene TRBD2, 5 bases. The CDR3 contains 15 residues. From germline, CDR1 is SGHTA and CDR2 FQGNSA. Deletions cut 5 bases from V and 4 bases from J, with 18 bases between. The CDR3 nucleotides are TGTGCCAGCAGCGCGAGGGTGATCCCCAGTTACGAGCAGTACTTC. Amino acids: CASSARVIPSYEQYF.

The chain has TRBV5-1 and TRBJ1-1, with D perhaps matching TRBD1 (6 bases). The germline gives CDR1 SGHRS, CDR2 YFSETQ. This CDR3 comprises 14 residues. Trimming left V 3 bases short and J 4 bases short, with 13 bases between. Here the CDR3 reads CASSWGGGGTEAFF. Written as DNA, the CDR3 is TGCGCCAGCAGCTGGGGGGGAGGGGGCACTGAAGCTTTCTTT.

This chain joins TRBV19 and TRBJ2-5; 14 nucleotides line up with TRBD2. The germline V gene has CDR1 LNHDA and CDR2 SQIVND (reference sequence). This CDR3 has 15 residues. V was clipped by 8 bases and J by 3 bases; unmatched bases: 5. The CDR3 DNA reads as TGTGCCAGTGCCGGACTAGCGGGGGGTAAAGAGACCCAGTACTTC. The encoded protein is CASAGLAGGKETQYF.